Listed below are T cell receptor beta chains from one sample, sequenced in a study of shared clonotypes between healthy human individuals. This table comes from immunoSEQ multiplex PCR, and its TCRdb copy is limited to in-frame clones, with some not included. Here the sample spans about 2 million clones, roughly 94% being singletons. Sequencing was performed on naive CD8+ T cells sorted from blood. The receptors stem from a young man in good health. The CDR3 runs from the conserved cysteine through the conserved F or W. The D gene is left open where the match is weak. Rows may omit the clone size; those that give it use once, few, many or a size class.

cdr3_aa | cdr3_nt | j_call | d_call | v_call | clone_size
CASRGGGETYEQYF | TGTGCCAGCAGAGGCGGGGGTGAAACCTACGAGCAGTACTTC | TRBJ2-7 | TRBD2 | TRBV6-5 | once
CAWSPNSEAFF | TGTGCCTGGAGTCCTAATTCCGAAGCTTTCTTT | TRBJ1-1 | - | TRBV30 | -
CASSEDEGAPHQPQHF | TGTGCCAGCAGTGAAGATGAGGGGGCCCCCCATCAGCCCCAGCATTTT | TRBJ1-5 | TRBD1 | TRBV2 | -
CASSISQGFYEQYF | TGTGCCAGTAGTATCTCTCAGGGTTTCTACGAGCAGTACTTC | TRBJ2-7 | - | TRBV19 | -
CAWSVSEGPGETQYF | TGTGCCTGGAGTGTGTCCGAGGGACCTGGAGAGACCCAGTACTTC | TRBJ2-5 | - | TRBV30 | -
CAWTGLQETQYF | TGTGCCTGGACCGGTCTTCAAGAGACCCAGTACTTC | TRBJ2-5 | - | TRBV30 | -
CASSGTSYEQYF | TGTGCCAGCTCAGGGACGTCCTACGAGCAGTACTTC | TRBJ2-7 | - | TRBV18 | -
CASSSTGQGVLDEQYF | TGTGCCAGCAGCAGTACCGGACAGGGGGTTCTCGACGAGCAGTACTTC | TRBJ2-7 | TRBD1 | TRBV5-4 | -
CAWYRGADEKLFF | TGTGCCTGGTACAGGGGGGCAGATGAAAAACTGTTTTTT | TRBJ1-4 | TRBD1 | TRBV30 | -
CAWSVGPVNTEAFF | TGTGCCTGGAGTGTAGGACCTGTTAACACTGAAGCTTTCTTT | TRBJ1-1 | - | TRBV30 | -
CASSFQGSNQPQHF | TGTGCCAGCAGTTTTCAGGGTAGCAATCAGCCCCAGCATTTT | TRBJ1-5 | - | TRBV28 | once
CASSLSETDTQYF | TGTGCCAGCAGTTTATCAGAGACAGATACGCAGTATTTT | TRBJ2-3 | - | TRBV28 | once
CASSLETTPYNEQFF | TGTGCCAGCAGCTTAGAGACGACCCCCTACAATGAGCAGTTCTTC | TRBJ2-1 | - | TRBV7-9 | -
CASSPAAGGSYGYTF | TGCGCCAGCAGCCCCGCGGCAGGGGGCAGCTATGGCTACACCTTC | TRBJ1-2 | TRBD1 | TRBV4-1 | few
CASSQDENSRWETQYF | TGTGCCAGCAGCCAAGATGAGAATAGCCGGTGGGAGACCCAGTACTTC | TRBJ2-5 | - | TRBV14 | -
CASSPGTKSDEQYF | TGTGCCAGCAGCCCCGGAACCAAGTCCGACGAGCAGTACTTC | TRBJ2-7 | - | TRBV7-6 | -
CSVETWDRGVNEQYF | TGCAGCGTTGAAACTTGGGACAGGGGAGTAAACGAGCAGTACTTC | TRBJ2-7 | TRBD1 | TRBV29-1 | -
CASSLGGLAEGNEQFF | TGTGCCAGCAGCTTGGGGGGACTAGCGGAGGGAAATGAGCAGTTCTTC | TRBJ2-1 | TRBD2 | TRBV11-2 | -
CASTRYYNEQFF | TGTGCCAGCACCCGCTACTACAATGAGCAGTTCTTC | TRBJ2-1 | - | TRBV6-1 | -
CASSIDGRVEAFF | TGTGCCAGTAGTATAGATGGACGGGTTGAAGCTTTCTTT | TRBJ1-1 | - | TRBV19 | -
CAWSVGQGSRQPQHF | TGTGCCTGGAGTGTAGGACAGGGTTCGCGTCAGCCCCAGCATTTT | TRBJ1-5 | TRBD1 | TRBV30 | -
CASSDPGRGDTQYF | TGTGCCAGCAGTGACCCCGGGAGGGGTGATACGCAGTATTTT | TRBJ2-3 | TRBD2 | TRBV2 | -